The T cell receptor beta chain under discussion was sequenced for a study of blood T cell repertoires in COVID-19. TCRdb's table, derived via immunoSEQ multiplex PCR, lists solely in-frame clones and lacks some. The sample holds under 200,000 clones; around 87% are singletons and the top ten take approximately 25%. Germline CDR1 and CDR2: MDHEN and SYDVKM. The ends lost 6 bases at V and 9 bases at J; junction bases unmatched: 7. The CDR3 spans 14 residues. The clonotype comes from a woman between 35 and 50 years old in a cohort exposed to, infected with or recovered from COVID-19 (not recorded which). The chain is built from TRBV28 and TRBJ1-6; 8 nucleotides align to TRBD1. The source material was PBMCs or T cells enriched from blood (not recorded which). CDR3 residues: CASRARRGPSPLHF. The CDR3 bases are TGTGCCAGCAGGGCGCGCAGGGGGCCTTCACCCCTCCACTTT.